This T cell receptor beta chain was profiled in a study of blood T cell repertoires in COVID-19. This clone came up a few times. Method: immunoSEQ multiplex PCR; TCRdb's copy keeps in-frame clones and lacks some. The sample consists of roughly 300,000 clones, 70% to 90% of them appearing once. The TCR originated in a human donor in a cohort sampled during active COVID-19. The specimen sequenced was peripheral blood.

The CDR3 here is CATRAGETQYF. As DNA, the CDR3 is TGTGCCACCAGGGCAGGAGAGACCCAGTACTTC. The V and J genes are TRBV24-1 and TRBJ2-5, with D hard to call. There are 11 residues in the CDR3. The germline CDR1 and CDR2 sequences are KGHDR and SFDVKD. Trimming cost V 7 bases and J 4 bases, with 6 bases left between them.